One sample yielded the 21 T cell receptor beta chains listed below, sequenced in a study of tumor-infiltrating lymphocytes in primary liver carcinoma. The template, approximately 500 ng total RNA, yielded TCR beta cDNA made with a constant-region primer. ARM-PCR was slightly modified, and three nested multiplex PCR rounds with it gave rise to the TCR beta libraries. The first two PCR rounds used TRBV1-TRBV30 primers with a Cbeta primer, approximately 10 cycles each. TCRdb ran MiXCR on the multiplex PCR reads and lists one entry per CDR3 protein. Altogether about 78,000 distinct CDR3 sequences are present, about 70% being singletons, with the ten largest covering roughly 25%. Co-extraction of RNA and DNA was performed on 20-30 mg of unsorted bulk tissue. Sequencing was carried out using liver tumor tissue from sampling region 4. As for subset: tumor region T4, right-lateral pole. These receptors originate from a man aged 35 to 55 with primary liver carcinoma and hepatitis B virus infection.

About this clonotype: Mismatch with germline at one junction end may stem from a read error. CDR3 residues: CDSTELGLAFYEQYF. CDR3 coding DNA: TGTGACAGCACCGAACTGGGATTGGCTTTCTACGAGCAGTACTTC. This chain uses TRBV12-3 or TRBV12-4 with TRBJ2-7, with D hard to call. The CDR3 covers 15 residues.

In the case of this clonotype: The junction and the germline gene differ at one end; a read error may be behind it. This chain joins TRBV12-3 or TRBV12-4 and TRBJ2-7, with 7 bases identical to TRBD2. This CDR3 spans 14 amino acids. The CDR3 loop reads CASSLMAGVLEQYF. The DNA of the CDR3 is TGTGCCAGTAGTTTAATGGCGGGAGTCCTCGAGCAGTACTTC.

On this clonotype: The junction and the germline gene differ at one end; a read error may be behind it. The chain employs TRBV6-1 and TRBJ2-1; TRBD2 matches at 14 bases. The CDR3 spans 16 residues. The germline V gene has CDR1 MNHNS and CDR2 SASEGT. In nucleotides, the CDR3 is TGTACCAGCACTATGCTCGGACTAGCGGGAGGTAATAAGCAGTTCTTC. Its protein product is CTSTMLGLAGGNKQFF.

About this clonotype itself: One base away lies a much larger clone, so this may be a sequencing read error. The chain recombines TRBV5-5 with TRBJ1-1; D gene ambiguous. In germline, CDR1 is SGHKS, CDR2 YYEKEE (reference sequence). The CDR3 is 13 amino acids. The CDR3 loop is CANSTLRSAEAFF. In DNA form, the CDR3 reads TGTGCCAACAGCACTTTAAGGAGCGCTGAAGCTTTCTTT.

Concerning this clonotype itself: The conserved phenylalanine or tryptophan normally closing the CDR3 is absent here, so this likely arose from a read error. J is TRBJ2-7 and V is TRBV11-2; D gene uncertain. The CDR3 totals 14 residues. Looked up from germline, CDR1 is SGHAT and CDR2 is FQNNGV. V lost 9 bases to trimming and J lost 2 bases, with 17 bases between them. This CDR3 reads CARGLTDTAYEQYL. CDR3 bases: TGTGCCAGAGGCTTAACTGACACTGCCTACGAGCAGTACTTA.

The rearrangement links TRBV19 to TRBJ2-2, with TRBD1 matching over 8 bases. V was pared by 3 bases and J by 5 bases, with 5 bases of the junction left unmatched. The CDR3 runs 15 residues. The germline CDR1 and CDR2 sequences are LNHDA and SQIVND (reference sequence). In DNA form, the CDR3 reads TGTGCCAGTAGTATCGGACAGGGAGCTACCGGGGAGCTGTTTTTT. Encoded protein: CASSIGQGATGELFF.

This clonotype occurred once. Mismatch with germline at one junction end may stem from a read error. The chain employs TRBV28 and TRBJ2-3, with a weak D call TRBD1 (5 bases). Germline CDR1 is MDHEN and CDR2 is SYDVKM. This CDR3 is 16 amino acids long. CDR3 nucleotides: TGTGTCAGCAGTTCCACACGTCAGGGAAGCACAGATACGCTGTATTTT. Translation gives CVSSSTRQGSTDTLYF.

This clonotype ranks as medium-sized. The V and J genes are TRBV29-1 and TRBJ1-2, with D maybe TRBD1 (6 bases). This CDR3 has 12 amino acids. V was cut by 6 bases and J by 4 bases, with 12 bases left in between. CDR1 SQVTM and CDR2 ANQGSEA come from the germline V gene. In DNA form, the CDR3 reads TGCAGCGTCGCGGACAGCTTCTATGGCTACACCTTC. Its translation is CSVADSFYGYTF.

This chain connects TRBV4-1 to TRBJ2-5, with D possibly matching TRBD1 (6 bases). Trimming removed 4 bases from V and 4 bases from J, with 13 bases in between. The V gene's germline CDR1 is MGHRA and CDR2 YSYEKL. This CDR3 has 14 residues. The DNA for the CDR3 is TGCGCCAGCAGCCGAGAGCCAGGGGTAGAGACCCAGTACTTC. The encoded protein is CASSREPGVETQYF.

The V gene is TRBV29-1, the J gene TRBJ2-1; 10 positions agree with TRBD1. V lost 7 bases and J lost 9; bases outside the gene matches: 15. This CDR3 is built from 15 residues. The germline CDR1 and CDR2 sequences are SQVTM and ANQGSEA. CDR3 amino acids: CSAERRDRGFSEQFF. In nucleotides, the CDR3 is TGCAGCGCTGAGCGCCGGGACAGGGGCTTCAGTGAGCAGTTCTTC.

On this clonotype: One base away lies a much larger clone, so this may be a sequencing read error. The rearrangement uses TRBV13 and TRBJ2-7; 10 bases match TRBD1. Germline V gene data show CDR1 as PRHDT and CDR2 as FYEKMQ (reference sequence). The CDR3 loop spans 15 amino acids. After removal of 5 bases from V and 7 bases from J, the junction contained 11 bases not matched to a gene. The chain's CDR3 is CASSPEGTGVGEQYF. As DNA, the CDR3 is TGTGCCAGCAGCCCCGAGGGGACAGGGGTAGGAGAGCAGTACTTC.

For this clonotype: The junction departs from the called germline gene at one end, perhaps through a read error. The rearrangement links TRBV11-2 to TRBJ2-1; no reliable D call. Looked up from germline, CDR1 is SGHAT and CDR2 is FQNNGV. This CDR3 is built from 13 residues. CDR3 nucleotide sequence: TGTACCAGCAGACCCACAGATCGCGACGAGCAGTTCTTC. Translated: CTSRPTDRDEQFF.

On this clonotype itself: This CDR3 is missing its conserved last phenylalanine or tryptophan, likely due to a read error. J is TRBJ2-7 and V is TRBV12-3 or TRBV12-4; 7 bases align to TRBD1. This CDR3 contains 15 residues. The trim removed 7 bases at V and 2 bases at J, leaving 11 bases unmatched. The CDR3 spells CASTPGTDPTYEQYL. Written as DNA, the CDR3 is TGTGCCAGCACCCCAGGGACAGACCCTACCTACGAGCAGTACTTA.

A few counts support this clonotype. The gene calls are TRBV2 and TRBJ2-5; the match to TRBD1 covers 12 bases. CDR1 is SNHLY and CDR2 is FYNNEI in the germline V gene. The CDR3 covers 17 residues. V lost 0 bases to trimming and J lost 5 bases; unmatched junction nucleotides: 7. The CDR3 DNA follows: TGTGCCAGCAGTGAAGCTTGGGGACAGGGGGCGCGGGAGACCCAGTACTTC. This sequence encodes CASSEAWGQGARETQYF.

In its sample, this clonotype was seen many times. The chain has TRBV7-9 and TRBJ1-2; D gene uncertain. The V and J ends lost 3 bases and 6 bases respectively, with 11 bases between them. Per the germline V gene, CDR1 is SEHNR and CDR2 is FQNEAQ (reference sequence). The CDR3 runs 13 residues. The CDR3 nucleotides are TGTGCCAGCAGCTTGTCAGAAGCGGATGGCTACACCTTC. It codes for CASSLSEADGYTF. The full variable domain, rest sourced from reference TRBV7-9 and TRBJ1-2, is DTGVSQNPRHKITKRGQNVTFRCDPISEHNRLYWYRQTLGQGPEFLTYFQNEAQLEKSRLLSDRFSAERPKGSFSTLEIQRTEQGDSAMYLCASSLSEADGYTFGSGTRLTVV.

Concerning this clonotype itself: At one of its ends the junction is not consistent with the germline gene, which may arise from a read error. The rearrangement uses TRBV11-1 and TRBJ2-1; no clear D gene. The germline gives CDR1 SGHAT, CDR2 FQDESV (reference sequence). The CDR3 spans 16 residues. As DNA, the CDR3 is TGTGCTAGCAGCTTAGGCCTGGAACTTCCTACGCATGAGCAATTCTTC. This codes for CASSLGLELPTHEQFF.

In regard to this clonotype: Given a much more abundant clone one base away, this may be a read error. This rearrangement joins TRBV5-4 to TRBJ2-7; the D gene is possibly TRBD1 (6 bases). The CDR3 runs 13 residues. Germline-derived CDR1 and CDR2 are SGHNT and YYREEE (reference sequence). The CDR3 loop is CVSSSYQGTEQYF. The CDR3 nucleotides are TGTGTCAGCAGTTCATACCAGGGGACCGAGCAGTACTTC.

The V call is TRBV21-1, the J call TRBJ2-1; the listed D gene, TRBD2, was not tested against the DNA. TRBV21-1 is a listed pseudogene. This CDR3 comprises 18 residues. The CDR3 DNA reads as TGTGCCAGTAGCAAAGGAGGAGCCCGGGACTGTCACTACAATGAGCAGTTCTTC. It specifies CASSKGGARDCHYNEQFF.

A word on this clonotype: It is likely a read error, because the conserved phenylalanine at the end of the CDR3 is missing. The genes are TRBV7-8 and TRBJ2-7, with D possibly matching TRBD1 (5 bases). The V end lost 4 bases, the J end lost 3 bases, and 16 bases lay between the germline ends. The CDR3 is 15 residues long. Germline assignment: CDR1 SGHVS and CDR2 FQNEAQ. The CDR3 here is CASSSHSDTFYEQYL. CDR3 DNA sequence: TGTGCCAGCAGCTCACACTCGGACACTTTCTACGAGCAGTACTTA.

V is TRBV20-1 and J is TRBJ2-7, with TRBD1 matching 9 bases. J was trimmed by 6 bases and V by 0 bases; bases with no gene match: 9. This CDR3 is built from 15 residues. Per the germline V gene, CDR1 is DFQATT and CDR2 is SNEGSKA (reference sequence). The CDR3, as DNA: TGCAGTGCTAGAGATACGACAGGGGGGGGGCTCGAGCAGTACTTC. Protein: CSARDTTGGGLEQYF.

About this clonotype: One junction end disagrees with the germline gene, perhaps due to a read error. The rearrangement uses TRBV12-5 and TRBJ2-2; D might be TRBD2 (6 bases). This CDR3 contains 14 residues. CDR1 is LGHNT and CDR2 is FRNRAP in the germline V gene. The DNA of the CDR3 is TGTGCTAGTCGCGGCGCGGGGAACACCGGGGCGCTGTTCTTT. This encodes CASRGAGNTGALFF.